Each of the 11 T cell receptor beta chains below was sequenced from the same sample in a study of cytomegalovirus exposure and HLA in healthy donors. The PCR ran on 60 Vbeta and 13 Jbeta primers. Here immunoSEQ multiplex PCR was the method, and the copy in TCRdb shows in-frame clones only, minus some. The table includes tens of thousands of clones, 80% to 90% detected once. The material sequenced was PBMCs. Receptor source: a young woman in good health and CMV-seropositive.

The chain carries TRBV5-1 and TRBJ2-7; possible D gene TRBD1, 7 bases. V was shortened by 3 bases and J by 3 bases, with 13 bases between the two germline ends. The CDR3 sequence is 14 residues long. The germline V gene encodes CDR1 SGHRS and CDR2 YFSETQ. CDR3 loop: CASSSQGGLYEQYF. CDR3 in DNA: TGCGCCAGCAGCTCCCAGGGGGGACTCTACGAGCAGTACTTC.

The V gene is TRBV2, the J gene TRBJ1-2; D remains ambiguous. The CDR3 runs to 11 residues. V lost 3 bases, J lost 10 bases, and 9 bases lay in between. From germline, CDR1 is SNHLY and CDR2 FYNNEI. CDR3 region: CASSDPSLYTF. CDR3 DNA: TGTGCCAGCAGTGACCCCAGTCTCTACACCTTC.

The rearrangement uses TRBV18 and TRBJ2-1, with 7 bases matching TRBD2. This CDR3 comprises 15 residues. The germline V gene encodes CDR1 KGHSH and CDR2 LQKENI. V lost 3 bases to trimming and J lost 5 bases; unmatched junction nucleotides: 7. CDR3: CASSPPAGGDNEQFF. In DNA form, the CDR3 reads TGTGCCAGCTCACCCCCAGCTGGGGGGGACAATGAGCAGTTCTTC.

The chain links TRBV19 to TRBJ1-4; D is possibly TRBD1 (5 bases). Trimming took 8 bases from V and 2 from J, leaving 12 bases between them. The CDR3 contains 14 residues. Germline lookup yields CDR1 LNHDA and CDR2 SQIVND (reference sequence). The CDR3 reads CASGWRGTNEKLFF. The CDR3 DNA is TGTGCCAGTGGGTGGCGGGGGACTAATGAAAAACTGTTTTTT.

The chain has TRBV10-2 and TRBJ2-7, with 7 bases fitting TRBD2. The CDR3 covers 11 residues. Germline CDR1 WSHSY, CDR2 SAAADI. After removal of 8 bases from V and 2 bases from J, the junction contained 0 bases not matched to a gene. The CDR3 is CASGGAYEQYF. The CDR3 region has the DNA TGCGCCAGCGGGGGGGCCTACGAGCAGTACTTC.

V usage is TRBV5-1 and J usage is TRBJ2-1; D is unresolved. Trimming pared 0 bases from V and 7 bases from J, leaving 11 bases between. Germline CDR1 and CDR2: SGHRS and YFSETQ. The CDR3 sequence is 14 residues long. CDR3 DNA sequence: TGCGCCAGCAGCTTGGCATCACTTGCAAATGAGCAGTTCTTC. It is translated as CASSLASLANEQFF.

The V and J genes are TRBV5-1 and TRBJ1-6; D is unclear. The CDR3 extends over 14 amino acids. Germline-derived CDR1 and CDR2 are SGHRS and YFSETQ. The V end was cut by 2 bases, the J end by 10 bases, with 13 bases between. Written as DNA, the CDR3 is TGCGCCAGCAGCTTCCCAGGCTCTAGCTCACCCCTCCACTTT. Amino acids: CASSFPGSSSPLHF.

The rearrangement uses TRBV4-1 and TRBJ2-2; 7 bases agree with TRBD1. V was clipped by 7 bases and J by 2 bases; unmatched bases: 16. In germline, CDR1 is MGHRA, CDR2 YSYEKL. The CDR3 is 18 amino acids. Here the CDR3 reads CASTLQGPNTPNTGELFF. In DNA, the CDR3 is TGCGCCAGCACCCTACAGGGGCCCAATACGCCTAACACCGGGGAGCTGTTTTTT.

V usage is TRBV6-5 and J usage is TRBJ1-3; a possible D gene is TRBD1 (5 bases). V was trimmed by 4 bases and J by 4 bases, leaving 8 bases between them. Germline loops: CDR1 MNHEY, CDR2 SVGAGI. The CDR3 runs 13 residues. For the CDR3, the DNA is TGTGCCAGCAGTTTAACAGGAGGAAACACCATATATTTT. It is translated as CASSLTGGNTIYF.

This chain joins TRBV5-6 and TRBJ1-6, with TRBD1 as a possible D gene (5 bases). The CDR3 length is 17 residues. V was trimmed by 1 base and J by 7 bases, leaving 18 bases between them. CDR1 SGHDT and CDR2 YYEEEE come from the germline V gene. The CDR3 bases are TGTGCCAGCAGCTTGCAGCCCGGGGGAACCCTCAATTCACCCCTCCACTTT. Translation: CASSLQPGGTLNSPLHF.

The sample holds a few counts of this clone. The V and J genes are TRBV6-5 and TRBJ1-1, with D possibly being TRBD1 (5 bases). The CDR3 length is 15 residues. From germline, CDR1 is MNHEY and CDR2 SVGAGI. V was cut by 2 bases and J by 4 bases, with 14 bases left in between. CDR3 residues: CASSYRQTSLTEAFF. CDR3 DNA: TGTGCCAGCAGTTACCGACAGACCTCGCTCACTGAAGCTTTCTTT.